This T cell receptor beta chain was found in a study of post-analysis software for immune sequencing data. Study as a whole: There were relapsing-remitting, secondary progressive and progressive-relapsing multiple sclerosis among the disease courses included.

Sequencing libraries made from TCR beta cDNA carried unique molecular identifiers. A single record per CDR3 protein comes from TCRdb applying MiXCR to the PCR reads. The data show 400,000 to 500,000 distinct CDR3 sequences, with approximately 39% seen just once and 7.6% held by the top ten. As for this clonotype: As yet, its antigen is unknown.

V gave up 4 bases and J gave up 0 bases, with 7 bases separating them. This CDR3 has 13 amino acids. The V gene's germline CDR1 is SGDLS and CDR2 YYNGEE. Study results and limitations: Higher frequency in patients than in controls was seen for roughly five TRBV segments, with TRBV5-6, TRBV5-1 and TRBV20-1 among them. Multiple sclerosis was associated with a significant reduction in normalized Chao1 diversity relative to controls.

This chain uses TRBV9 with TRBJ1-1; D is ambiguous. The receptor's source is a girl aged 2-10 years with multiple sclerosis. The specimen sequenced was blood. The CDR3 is CASSTQLNTEAFF. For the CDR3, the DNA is TGTGCCAGCAGCACACAATTGAACACTGAAGCTTTCTTT.